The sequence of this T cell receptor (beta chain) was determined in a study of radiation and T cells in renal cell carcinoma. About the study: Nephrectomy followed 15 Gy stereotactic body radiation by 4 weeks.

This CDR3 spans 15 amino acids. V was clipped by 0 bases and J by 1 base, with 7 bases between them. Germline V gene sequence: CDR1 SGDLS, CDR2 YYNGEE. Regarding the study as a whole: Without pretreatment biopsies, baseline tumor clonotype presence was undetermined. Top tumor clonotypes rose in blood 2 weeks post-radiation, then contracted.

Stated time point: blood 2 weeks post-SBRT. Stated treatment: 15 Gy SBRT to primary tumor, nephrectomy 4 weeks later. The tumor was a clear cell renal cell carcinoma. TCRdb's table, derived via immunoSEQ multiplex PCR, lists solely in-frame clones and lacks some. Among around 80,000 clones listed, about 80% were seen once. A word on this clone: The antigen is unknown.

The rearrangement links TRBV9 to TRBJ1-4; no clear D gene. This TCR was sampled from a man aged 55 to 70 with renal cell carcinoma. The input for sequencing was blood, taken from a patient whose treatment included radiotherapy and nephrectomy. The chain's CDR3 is CASSVDSRTNEKLFF. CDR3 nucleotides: TGTGCCAGCAGCGTAGACAGCCGAACTAATGAAAAACTGTTTTTT.